A single sample gave rise to the 17 T cell receptor beta chains below, sequenced in a study of T cells in localized non-small cell lung cancer. Method: immunoSEQ multiplex PCR; TCRdb's copy keeps in-frame clones and lacks some. The sample includes 30,000 or so clones, around 89% of them seen just once. Here the sequenced sample was peripheral blood, taken before any cancer treatment. These receptors came from a woman aged 35 to 75 with stage I lung adenocarcinoma.

This clone has just one count. The CDR3 sequence: CASSSLGAGSYNEQFF. The CDR3 DNA is TGTGCCAGCAGTTCCCTGGGGGCCGGCTCCTACAATGAGCAGTTCTTC. The V and J genes are TRBV27 and TRBJ2-1, with TRBD1 as a possible D gene (6 bases). Germline lookup yields CDR1 MNHEY and CDR2 SMNVEV (reference sequence). The V end was cut by 4 bases, the J end by 0 bases, with 13 bases between. This CDR3 contains 16 residues.

The CDR3 loop is CASSSGQEGNEQYF. The CDR3 DNA follows: TGCGCCAGCAGCTCCGGACAGGAGGGGAACGAGCAGTACTTC. The chain is built from TRBV5-1 and TRBJ2-7; possibly TRBD1 for D (7 bases). The CDR3 is 14 amino acids. The V end was cut by 3 bases, the J end by 5 bases, with 15 bases between. Germline CDR1 and CDR2: SGHRS and YFSETQ. Looking up the rest from reference TRBV5-1 and TRBJ2-7 gives the full variable domain: KAGVTQTPRYLIKTRGQQVTLSCSPISGHRSVSWYQQTPGQGLQFLFEYFSETQRNKGNFPGRFSGRQFSNSRSEMNVSTLELGDSALYLCASSSGQEGNEQYFGPGTRLTVT.

This clone was detected only a few times. The chain combines TRBV5-5 with TRBJ2-7; no clear D gene. This CDR3 spans 11 amino acids. Trimming took off 5 bases at V and 6 bases at J, with 9 bases between the two ends. Germline V CDR1 and CDR2: SGHKS, YYEKEE (reference sequence). CDR3 sequence: CASSYPGEQYF. The CDR3, as DNA: TGTGCCAGCAGTTACCCGGGCGAGCAGTACTTC.

This clone was found once. The genes are TRBV6-5 and TRBJ1-1; D unclear. V shed 8 bases and J shed 0 bases, with 10 bases lying between them. CDR3 size: 13 residues. Looked up from germline, CDR1 is MNHEY and CDR2 is SVGAGI. CDR3 sequence: CASAGILNTEAFF. The CDR3 nucleotides are TGTGCCAGCGCGGGAATTCTGAACACTGAAGCTTTCTTT.

This chain uses TRBV7-2 with TRBJ1-6; 7 nucleotides align to TRBD1. Trimming removed 3 bases from V and 10 bases from J; junction bases left unmatched: 6. CDR3 length: 14 amino acids. The germline V gene has CDR1 SGHTA and CDR2 FQGNSA. CDR3 in DNA: TGTGCCAGCAGCTTCGGGCAGGGGGTGTCACCCCTCCACTTT. It is translated as CASSFGQGVSPLHF.

The V call is TRBV28, the J call TRBJ2-7; 11 positions match TRBD1. J gave up 6 bases and V 6 bases, and 10 bases lay outside the gene matches. This CDR3 region has 15 residues. Germline loops: CDR1 MDHEN, CDR2 SYDVKM. The CDR3 bases are TGTGCCAGCAGATCCCCCGGACAGGGGGCGAGCGAGCAGTACTTC. This sequence encodes CASRSPGQGASEQYF.

V is TRBV10-2 and J is TRBJ2-1, with 7 bases lining up with TRBD2. J gave up 8 bases and V 3 bases, and 7 bases lay outside the gene matches. The germline V gene encodes CDR1 WSHSY and CDR2 SAAADI. The CDR3 totals 14 residues. CDR3 loop: CASSDGGSFDEQFF. The CDR3 coding sequence is TGCGCCAGCAGTGACGGCGGGAGTTTTGATGAGCAGTTCTTC.

The rearrangement links TRBV2 to TRBJ2-3, with D perhaps given as TRBD1 or TRBD2 (5 bases each). V was cut by 4 bases and J by 0 bases, with 17 bases left in between. CDR3 length: 17 residues. The germline CDR1 and CDR2 sequences are SNHLY and FYNNEI. The CDR3 DNA follows: TGTGCCAGCAGTGTACCGGGACCCGGGCGGAGCACAGATACGCAGTATTTT. Protein product: CASSVPGPGRSTDTQYF. The full variable domain, its missing parts supplied by reference TRBV2 and TRBJ2-3, is EPEVTQTPSHQVTQMGQEVILRCVPISNHLYFYWYRQILGQKVEFLVSFYNNEISEKSEIFDDQFSVERPDGSNFTLKIRSTKLEDSAMYFCASSVPGPGRSTDTQYFGPGTRLTVL.

In DNA form, the CDR3 reads TGTGCCAGCAGCCCCAGGGGATACACCGGGGAGCTGTTTTTT. It codes for CASSPRGYTGELFF. This chain connects TRBV2 to TRBJ2-2; the D gene is possibly TRBD1 (6 bases). There are 14 residues in the CDR3. The V and J ends lost 6 bases and 3 bases respectively, with 11 bases between them. CDR1 is SNHLY and CDR2 is FYNNEI in the germline V gene.

The CDR3 sequence is CASSIGGSFSTDTQYF. CDR3 coding DNA: TGTGCCAGTAGTATCGGCGGTTCCTTTAGCACAGATACGCAGTATTTT. The rearrangement links TRBV19 to TRBJ2-3; D is uncertain. V was pared by 3 bases and J by 0 bases, with 13 bases between. From germline, CDR1 is LNHDA and CDR2 SQIVND (reference sequence). The CDR3 length is 16 residues.

This clone was counted a few times. The chain links TRBV28 to TRBJ2-7, with D possibly being TRBD1 (5 bases). Trimming stripped 2 bases from V and 1 base from J, with 12 bases between. Germline V CDR1 and CDR2: MDHEN, SYDVKM. The CDR3 extends over 15 amino acids. The CDR3 DNA sequence: TGTGCCAGCAGTTTAGGGGCAGGCCTGTCCTACGAGCAGTACTTC. Translated, it gives CASSLGAGLSYEQYF.

The table lists this clone with a count of one. V usage is TRBV28 and J usage is TRBJ1-2; no clear D gene. In germline, CDR1 is MDHEN, CDR2 SYDVKM. This CDR3 has 13 residues. V lost 6 bases to trimming and J lost 5 bases, with 13 bases between them. The CDR3 sequence is CASSPDTSYGYTF. For the CDR3, the DNA is TGTGCCAGCAGCCCCGACACCTCTTATGGCTACACCTTC.

The V and J genes are TRBV28 and TRBJ2-5, with 8 bases fitting TRBD2. Germline trimming cut 1 base from V and 2 bases from J; bases unmatched to any gene: 3. Germline CDR1 and CDR2: MDHEN and SYDVKM. This CDR3 is 15 amino acids long. CDR3 in DNA: TGTGCCAGCAGTTTATATGCGGGGGGACAAGAGACCCAGTACTTC. Translating gives CASSLYAGGQETQYF.

The chain carries TRBV7-9 and TRBJ2-7, with D perhaps TRBD1 or TRBD2 (5 bases each). Germline V lookup: CDR1 SEHNR, CDR2 FQNEAQ (reference sequence). With 3 bases removed from V and 5 bases from J, the gap between germline ends came to 8 bases. The CDR3 is made up of 12 amino acids. The CDR3 spells CASSFRGDEQYF. Here the CDR3 DNA reads TGTGCCAGCAGCTTTCGAGGGGACGAGCAGTACTTC.

The V gene is TRBV7-9, the J gene TRBJ1-2; no definite D call. Looked up from germline, CDR1 is SEHNR and CDR2 is FQNEAQ (reference sequence). The CDR3 covers 16 residues. The V end was cut by 1 base, the J end by 4 bases, with 16 bases between. The CDR3 DNA sequence: TGTGCCAGCAGCTTAGAAGGAGTGACGCCCACCTATGGCTACACCTTC. Protein: CASSLEGVTPTYGYTF.

The gene calls are TRBV9 and TRBJ2-7; 8 bases align to TRBD2. J gave up 3 bases and V 0 bases, and 5 bases lay outside the gene matches. This CDR3 has 15 residues. Germline loops: CDR1 SGDLS, CDR2 YYNGEE. The CDR3 DNA is TGTGCCAGCAGCGTAGGGGAGCGGGAGATCTACGAGCAGTACTTC. This gives the protein CASSVGEREIYEQYF. Looking up the rest from reference TRBV9 and TRBJ2-7 gives the full variable domain: DSGVTQTPKHLITATGQRVTLRCSPRSGDLSVYWYQQSLDQGLQFLIQYYNGEERAKGNILERFSAQQFPDLHSELNLSSLELGDSALYFCASSVGEREIYEQYFGPGTRLTVT.

The chain joins TRBV2 to TRBJ2-2; 10 positions agree with TRBD2. The CDR3 extends over 14 amino acids. Germline V lookup: CDR1 SNHLY, CDR2 FYNNEI. Trimming removed 7 bases from V and 4 bases from J; junction bases left unmatched: 3. The CDR3 reads CASIERGGTGELFF. CDR3 nucleotides: TGTGCCAGCATCGAGCGGGGGGGCACCGGGGAGCTGTTTTTT.